This TCR beta chain emerged from a study of shared clonotypes between healthy human individuals. Whole-study results and caveats: On the whole, naive subsets had larger estimated richness than memory subsets had.

Into CD45RA+ naive and CD45RA-negative memory subsets, the CD4+ cells were split. In regard to this clone: Antigen specificity is unknown. The sample carries other DNA sequences with the same CDR3.

Method: immunoSEQ multiplex PCR; TCRdb's copy keeps in-frame clones and lacks some. The profile shows about 1 million clones, 60% to 80% of them singletons. CDR1 is MNHNS, CDR2 SASEGT, per germline. There are 11 residues in the CDR3. V dropped 6 bases and J dropped 9 bases, with 6 bases sitting between them. The chain combines TRBV6-1 with TRBJ1-6; no definite D call. The source of this sequence is a young man in good health. The material sequenced was memory CD4+ T cells sorted from blood. This sample's subset: CD45RA-negative fraction. As DNA, the CDR3 is TGTGCCAGCAGCGAGGGTTCACCCCTCCACTTT. This codes for CASSEGSPLHF.